This TCR beta chain was sequenced for a study of blood T cell repertoires in COVID-19. Overall study context: Whether acute or convalescent, the COVID-19 samples came from the United States, Italy and Spain. T cells, B-cell-depleted T cells, or PBMCs provided the cDNA or gDNA that served as material.

The CDR3 runs 15 residues. The V gene's germline CDR1 is MGHRA and CDR2 YSYEKL. With V trimmed by 3 bases and J by 5 bases, 8 bases remained unmatched. Original processing methods: Estimated nucleated cell counts came from reference gene primer amplification. Method: immunoSEQ multiplex PCR; TCRdb's copy keeps in-frame clones and lacks some. V and J calls and clone size are given by that table; D and trimming were obtained from the DNA. Here the sample spans some 150,000 clones, 60% to 80% being singletons. This sequence joins TRBV4-1 and TRBJ2-5, with 8 bases aligning to TRBD1. This receptor was identified in a man between 45 and 60 years old with active or convalescent COVID-19. Sequencing was carried out using peripheral blood. The CDR3 nucleotides are TGCGCCAGCAGCCAGCAGACAGGGGTAGAGGAGACCCAGTACTTC. Amino acid sequence: CASSQQTGVEETQYF.